One sample yielded the 22 T cell receptor beta chains listed below, sequenced in a study of Tregs in tolerant kidney transplant recipients. Here immunoSEQ multiplex PCR was the method, and the copy in TCRdb shows in-frame clones only, minus some. Its table records tens of thousands of clones. This sample comprised CD4+ T cells from blood, obtained before the transplant. The receptors derive from a human donor who received a combined kidney and bone marrow transplant.

About this clone itself: The CDR3 end lies 3 residues beyond the end of the read and is filled in from the germline J gene. The chain recombines TRBV2 with TRBJ1-1; TRBD1 aligns across 8 bases. Germline-derived CDR1 and CDR2 are SNHLY and FYNNEI. The CDR3 is made up of 15 amino acids. Trimming removed 1 base from V and 0 bases from J; junction bases left unmatched: 1. The CDR3 is CASSEVQGVNTEAFF. The CDR3 DNA, read in part, is TGTGCCAGCAGTGAAGTACAGGGGGTGAACACTGAA.

Points on this clone: The observed sequence ends 3 residues before the CDR3 terminus, with the missing tail filled in from the germline J gene. The rearrangement uses TRBV7-6 and TRBJ1-6; 7 nucleotides align to TRBD1. The germline CDR1 and CDR2 sequences are SGHVS and FNYEAQ. CDR3 length: 15 amino acids. J lost 8 bases, V lost 2 bases, and 6 bases had no gene match. CDR3 region: CASSLSDRSDSPLHF. The CDR3 DNA, read in part, is TGTGCCAGCAGCTTATCGGACAGGAGTGATTCACCC.

With regard to this clone: Coverage ceases 3 residues before the CDR3 finishes, and the germline J gene fills in the end. The chain has TRBV29-1 and TRBJ2-3; 10 bases agree with TRBD2. V lost 6 bases and J lost 5; bases outside the gene matches: 5. The CDR3 sequence is 13 residues long. Per germline, CDR1 SQVTM and CDR2 ANQGSEA. Incomplete CDR3 DNA: TGCAGCGTCGACAGCGGGAGGGGAGATACG. Protein: CSVDSGRGDT. The full CDR3 sequence reads CSVDSGRGDTQYF.

On this clone: The read halts 3 residues ahead of the CDR3 end, with the missing end drawn from the germline J gene. The V call is TRBV20-1, the J call TRBJ2-1; 7 nucleotides line up with TRBD2. V shed 3 bases, J shed 9 bases, and the junction held 5 bases outside the gene matches. CDR1 is DFQATT and CDR2 is SNEGSKA in the germline V gene (reference sequence). The CDR3 is 12 amino acids. CDR3 sequence reads: CSARGGESEQFF. CDR3 DNA, as far as it was read: TGCAGTGCTAGGGGGGGGGAAAGTGAG.

Comment on this clone: The DNA ends 3 residues before the CDR3 does, and the rest of the CDR3 is filled in from the germline J gene. The chain is built from TRBV29-1 and TRBJ2-2; no firm D call. The CDR3 is made up of 14 amino acids. The V end was cut by 2 bases, the J end by 2 bases, with 9 bases between. Germline CDR1 and CDR2: SQVTM and ANQGSEA. CDR3 bases read: TGCAGCGTTGAAAAGCAAAGCAACACCGGGGAG. It is translated as CSVEKQSNTGE. The entire CDR3 is CSVEKQSNTGELFF.

A note on this clone: The CDR3 extends 3 residues past the end of the read, so its final part is completed from the germline J gene. V gene TRBV18 combines with J gene TRBJ2-7; TRBD2 matches 7 bases. J gave up 0 bases and V 6 bases, and 11 bases lay outside the gene matches. CDR3 length equals 16 residues. The germline V gene encodes CDR1 KGHSH and CDR2 LQKENI. The CDR3 reads CASSTSPGPSSYEQYF. CDR3 bases read: TGTGCCAGCTCGACTAGCCCGGGGCCAAGCTCCTACGAG.

About this clone itself: The CDR3 end lies 3 residues beyond the end of the read and is filled in from the germline J gene. The chain recombines TRBV6-2 or TRBV6-3 with TRBJ1-1; D gene ambiguous. V was trimmed by 4 bases and J by 1 base, leaving 10 bases between them. Germline V gene lookup returns CDR1 MNHEY and CDR2 SVGEGT. This CDR3 contains 14 residues. Here the CDR3 reads CASSSRLWNTEAFF. The covered CDR3 bases are TGTGCCAGCAGTTCCCGACTGTGGAACACTGAA.

About this clone itself: Read coverage stops 3 residues before the CDR3 terminus; the germline J gene supplies the remainder. This chain joins TRBV2 and TRBJ2-7, with 9 bases that match TRBD1. The CDR3 extends over 13 amino acids. The germline gives CDR1 SNHLY, CDR2 FYNNEI. Trimming took 8 bases from V and 5 from J; bases not matched to a gene: 7. The CDR3 DNA, read in part, is TGTGCCAGCCTTAACAGGGGGCAAGACGAG. This encodes CASLNRGQDE. The whole CDR3 sequence is CASLNRGQDEQYF.

Points on this clone: The sequenced fragment ends 3 residues before the CDR3 boundary, so the rest is inferred from the germline J gene. The V gene is TRBV5-1, the J gene TRBJ1-2, with 9 bases that match TRBD1. The germline CDR1 and CDR2 sequences are SGHRS and YFSETQ. The CDR3 runs to 13 residues. The V gene end was trimmed by 4 bases and the J gene end by 7 bases; junction bases not matched to a gene: 5. This CDR3 is CASSQRDRAGYTF. The CDR3 bases that were read are TGCGCCAGCAGCCAGAGGGACAGGGCTGGC.

As for this clone: From the germline J gene comes the end of the CDR3, since the read stops 3 residues before it. The V call is TRBV30, the J call TRBJ2-5; TRBD1 agrees at 7 bases. CDR3 length equals 15 residues. The germline V gene has CDR1 GTSNPN and CDR2 SVGIG (reference sequence). The V gene end was trimmed by 3 bases and the J gene end by 4 bases; junction bases not matched to a gene: 11. The sequenced part of the CDR3 DNA is TGTGCCTGGAGCAGTACCGGGACAGTCATAGAGACC. This encodes CAWSSTGTVIET. The CDR3 reads in full as CAWSSTGTVIETQYF.

For this clone: Coverage ceases 3 residues before the CDR3 finishes, and the germline J gene fills in the end. V and J are TRBV2 and TRBJ1-1; TRBD1 agrees at 7 bases. The V segment lost 4 bases and the J segment 2 bases; nucleotides outside the gene matches: 4. Germline CDR1 reads SNHLY; CDR2 reads FYNNEI. The CDR3 has 14 residues. The CDR3 loop reads CASSGDRGNTEAFF. The sequenced part of the CDR3 DNA is TGTGCCAGCAGTGGGGACAGAGGAAACACTGAA.

A note on this clone: The CDR3 end is not reached by the read, which stops 3 residues before it; the germline J gene fills it in. The chain is built from TRBV12-3 or TRBV12-4 and TRBJ1-5; D may be TRBD1 (5 bases). V lost 3 bases and J 4 bases, leaving 19 bases between the germline ends. The CDR3 runs 17 residues. The sequenced CDR3 bases are TGTGCCAGCAGTTTTGGGCTACAGGAGGCCCCAAATCAGCCC. It codes for CASSFGLQEAPNQP. The CDR3 reads in full as CASSFGLQEAPNQPQHF.

A word on this clone: The read stops 3 residues short of the end of the CDR3; the missing end is completed from the germline J gene. The gene calls are TRBV10-1 and TRBJ2-7; no definite D call. Per the germline V gene, CDR1 is WNHNN and CDR2 is SYGVQD (reference sequence). V dropped 6 bases and J dropped 3 bases, with 9 bases sitting between them. CDR3 size: 12 residues. The sequenced CDR3 bases are TGCGCCAGCAGCGAACAGTTCTACGAG. Translation gives CASSEQFYE. The complete CDR3 reads CASSEQFYEQYF.

Comment on this clone: One junction end disagrees with the germline gene, perhaps due to a read error. The missing CDR3 end, 3 residues past where the read stops, is filled in from the germline J gene. This sequence joins TRBV5-6 and TRBJ2-3, with D possibly being TRBD2 (6 bases). Looked up from germline, CDR1 is SGHDT and CDR2 is YYEEEE. CDR3 length: 15 residues. CDR3 protein: CASGLLLALGDTQYF. Incomplete CDR3 DNA: TGTGCCAGCGGCTTACTACTAGCCCTTGGAGATACG.

Concerning this clone: The read ends 3 residues before the CDR3 terminus; that terminus is restored from the germline J gene. This chain joins TRBV10-1 and TRBJ2-3, with TRBD2 matching over 7 bases. Looked up from germline, CDR1 is WNHNN and CDR2 is SYGVQD (reference sequence). The CDR3 extends over 13 amino acids. V lost 7 bases to trimming and J lost 2 bases; unmatched junction nucleotides: 3. CDR3 DNA, as far as it was read: TGCGCCAGCATGGGGACTAACACAGATACG. Protein product: CASMGTNTDT. Given in full, the CDR3 is CASMGTNTDTQYF.

Remarks on this clone: The read ends 3 residues shy of where the CDR3 ends; the end is completed using the germline J gene. The chain has TRBV18 and TRBJ2-7, with TRBD1 matching over 9 bases. V gave up 8 bases and J gave up 2 bases; unmatched junction bases: 7. This CDR3 spans 14 amino acids. From germline, CDR1 is KGHSH and CDR2 LQKENI. Partial CDR3 DNA: TGTGCCAGCCAGACCGGGACAGGGCCCTACGAG. Encoded protein: CASQTGTGPYE. Given in full, the CDR3 is CASQTGTGPYEQYF. The full variable domain, its missing parts supplied by reference TRBV18 and TRBJ2-7, is NAGVMQNPRHLVRRRGQEARLRCSPMKGHSHVYWYRQLPEEGLKFMVYLQKENIIDESGMPKERFSAEFPKEGPSILRIQQVVRGDSAAYFCASQTGTGPYEQYFGPGTRLTVT.

As to this clone: Read coverage stops 3 residues before the CDR3 terminus; the germline J gene supplies the remainder. The chain combines TRBV18 with TRBJ2-1; a possible D gene is TRBD1 (6 bases). The germline CDR1 and CDR2 sequences are KGHSH and LQKENI. The V end lost 3 bases, the J end lost 5 bases, and 14 bases lay between the germline ends. This CDR3 has 15 residues. CDR3 amino acids: CASSPSLTGNNEQFF. Incomplete CDR3 DNA: TGTGCCAGCTCACCTTCCCTGACAGGTAACAATGAG.

To note about this clone: The missing CDR3 end, 3 residues past where the read stops, is filled in from the germline J gene. J is TRBJ1-2 and V is TRBV6-1; TRBD1 matches at 10 bases. Germline CDR1 reads MNHNS; CDR2 reads SASEGT. The CDR3 runs to 17 residues. The CDR3 loop reads CASSEALRWTGGRSYTF. Incomplete CDR3 DNA: TGTGCCAGCAGTGAAGCGCTTCGTTGGACAGGGGGACGGAGC.

About this clone: The read finishes 3 residues shy of the CDR3 end, and the germline J gene is used to complete it. The J gene is TRBJ1-1, the V gene TRBV2, with no clear D. CDR1 and CDR2 from the germline V gene are SNHLY and FYNNEI. This CDR3 is built from 11 residues. CDR3 DNA (partial): TGTGCCAGCAGTGAAGTAGCGGGA. As protein: CASSEVAG. The entire CDR3 reads CASSEVAGAFF.

To note about this clone: The sequenced fragment ends 3 residues before the CDR3 boundary, so the rest is inferred from the germline J gene. The chain is built from TRBV5-1 and TRBJ1-2; D gene unclear. Trimming pared 4 bases from V and 5 bases from J, leaving 12 bases between. The CDR3 extends over 13 amino acids. Germline CDR1 and CDR2: SGHRS and YFSETQ. CDR3: CASSPAGVYGYTF. Incomplete CDR3 DNA: TGCGCCAGCAGCCCGGCGGGCGTATATGGC. The whole variable domain, filled in from reference TRBV5-1 and TRBJ1-2, reads KAGVTQTPRYLIKTRGQQVTLSCSPISGHRSVSWYQQTPGQGLQFLFEYFSETQRNKGNFPGRFSGRQFSNSRSEMNVSTLELGDSALYLCASSPAGVYGYTFGSGTRLTVV.

As regards this clone: The read ends 3 residues before the CDR3 terminus; that terminus is restored from the germline J gene. The J gene is TRBJ1-1, the V gene TRBV6-2 or TRBV6-3, with D unresolved. Germline V gives CDR1 MNHEY, CDR2 SVGEGT. The CDR3 has 12 residues. The covered CDR3 bases are TGTGCCAGCAGCCTAAACAGATTCGGA. Translating it yields CASSLNRFG. The full CDR3 reads CASSLNRFGAFF.

The CDR3 bases that were read are TGTGCCAGCAGCCCGGACAGGGGCTTAAACTATGGC. This sequence encodes CASSPDRGLNYG. The CDR3 in its entirety is CASSPDRGLNYGYTF. The chain couples TRBV5-6 to TRBJ1-2, with 9 bases aligning to TRBD1. The read terminates 3 residues before the CDR3 end, so the remaining end is supplied by the germline J gene. The CDR3 contains 15 residues. Germline lookup yields CDR1 SGHDT and CDR2 YYEEEE. With 4 bases clipped from V and 2 bases from J, the junction kept 6 bases outside the gene matches.